Below, 25 T cell receptor beta chains from the same sample are listed, as sequenced in a study of cytomegalovirus exposure and HLA in healthy donors. 60 Vbeta and 13 Jbeta primers were used in PCR. Profiling relied on immunoSEQ multiplex PCR, and the TCRdb table lists in-frame clones only, not all of them. The table records around 92,000 clones, 60% to 85% of them present only once. The material sequenced was PBMCs. Receptors originate from a man aged 55 to 70 in good health and CMV-seropositive.

This clone was detected only once. The chain recombines TRBV7-2 with TRBJ2-5, with D perhaps TRBD2 (6 bases). Germline CDR1 and CDR2: SGHTA and FQGNSA. V lost 5 bases, J lost 3 bases, and 19 bases lay in between. The CDR3 extends over 16 amino acids. CDR3 protein: CASSRGWGTVKETQYF. CDR3 DNA sequence: TGTGCCAGCAGCCGGGGGTGGGGAACGGTAAAAGAGACCCAGTACTTC. The full variable domain, with the rest looked up from reference TRBV7-2 and TRBJ2-5, is GAGVSQSPSNKVTEKGKDVELRCDPISGHTALYWYRQSLGQGLEFLIYFQGNSAPDKSGLPSDRFSAERTGGSVSTLTIQRTQQEDSAVYLCASSRGWGTVKETQYFGPGTRLLVL.

The V call is TRBV9, the J call TRBJ2-5; 9 bases line up with TRBD2. After removal of 0 bases from V and 5 bases from J, the junction contained 11 bases not matched to a gene. CDR3 size: 17 residues. Per germline, CDR1 SGDLS and CDR2 YYNGEE. The DNA of the CDR3 is TGTGCCAGCAGCGTAGACCCGCGGGGGGGGGCTTTGGAGACCCAGTACTTC. It yields the protein CASSVDPRGGALETQYF.

The J gene is TRBJ1-1, the V gene TRBV11-2, with 8 bases aligning to TRBD1. CDR1 and CDR2 (germline): SGHAT, FQNNGV. The V gene end was trimmed by 5 bases and the J gene end by 3 bases; junction bases not matched to a gene: 8. The CDR3 consists of 15 residues. The CDR3 protein is CASSHVDREDTEAFF. CDR3 DNA: TGTGCCAGCAGCCACGTGGACAGGGAGGACACTGAAGCTTTCTTT. Together with reference TRBV11-2 and TRBJ1-1, the CDR3 gives the full variable domain: EAGVAQSPRYKIIEKRQSVAFWCNPISGHATLYWYQQILGQGPKLLIQFQNNGVVDDSQLPKDRFSAERLKGVDSTLKIQPAKLEDSAVYLCASSHVDREDTEAFFGQGTRLTVV.

This clone was seen only once. V is TRBV6-5 and J is TRBJ1-1; a possible D gene is TRBD1 (6 bases). The ends were cut back, 5 bases at V and 8 bases at J, with 15 bases in the middle. The CDR3 sequence is 13 residues long. Germline CDR1 is MNHEY and CDR2 is SVGAGI. The CDR3 DNA is TGTGCCAGCAGTCGTCAGGGAGGGACAGAAGCTTTCTTT. Translating it yields CASSRQGGTEAFF.

The chain links TRBV6-1 to TRBJ1-3, with a tentative D call TRBD1 (5 bases). V lost 2 bases and J lost 5, with 10 bases in between. Germline CDR1 MNHNS, CDR2 SASEGT. The CDR3 runs to 14 residues. The CDR3: CASSETGVRNTIYF. The CDR3 nucleotides are TGTGCCAGCAGTGAAACAGGAGTTAGAAACACCATATATTTT.

A remark on this clone: Mismatch with germline at one junction end may stem from a read error. The V gene is TRBV7-7, the J gene TRBJ2-3; a weak D match, TRBD1 (6 bases). The CDR3 spans 15 residues. The germline V gene has CDR1 SSHAT and CDR2 FNYEAQ (reference sequence). DNA for the CDR3: TGTGCTAGCAGCCAAAGCAGGGGAGACACAGATACGCAGTATTTT. This encodes CASSQSRGDTDTQYF.

J is TRBJ2-6 and V is TRBV19; D is uncertain. V was clipped by 10 bases and J by 4 bases, with 17 bases between them. The CDR3 is 15 amino acids. The germline CDR1 and CDR2 sequences are LNHDA and SQIVND (reference sequence). CDR3 loop: CATQNTGSGANVLTF. CDR3 sequence (DNA): TGTGCCACCCAAAACACCGGGTCAGGGGCCAACGTCCTGACTTTC. Full variable domain (remainder filled in from reference TRBV19 and TRBJ2-6): DGGITQSPKYLFRKEGQNVTLSCEQNLNHDAMYWYRQDPGQGLRLIYYSQIVNDFQKGDIAEGYSVSREKKESFPLTVTSAQKNPTAFYLCATQNTGSGANVLTFGAGSRLTVL.

The chain employs TRBV7-7 and TRBJ1-3; D ambiguous. This CDR3 contains 13 residues. Germline V gene lookup returns CDR1 SSHAT and CDR2 FNYEAQ (reference sequence). The CDR3: CAVPGMRGNTIYF. The DNA of the CDR3 is TGTGCTGTCCCGGGGATGCGGGGAAACACCATATATTTT.

V gene TRBV7-9 combines with J gene TRBJ1-2; TRBD1 matches 10 bases. Unmatched junction bases numbered 6, after V lost 5 bases and J lost 3 bases. This CDR3 has 15 amino acids. Per germline, CDR1 SEHNR and CDR2 FQNEAQ (reference sequence). CDR3 region: CASSQTGGADYGYTF. CDR3 sequence (DNA): TGTGCCAGCAGCCAGACAGGGGGCGCTGACTATGGCTACACCTTC.

Only a few counts were recorded for this clone. The chain uses TRBV4-1 and TRBJ1-1; the D gene is possibly TRBD1 (5 bases). The V gene's germline CDR1 is MGHRA and CDR2 YSYEKL. There are 14 residues in the CDR3. Deletions cut 2 bases from V and 4 bases from J, with 11 bases between. This CDR3 reads CASSQPGRRTEAFF. The CDR3 DNA reads as TGCGCCAGCAGCCAACCAGGGCGCCGCACTGAAGCTTTCTTT.

This clone occurred once. V is TRBV9 and J is TRBJ1-6; the match to TRBD1 covers 7 bases. The CDR3 is 15 residues long. CDR1 and CDR2 from the germline V gene are SGDLS and YYNGEE. The V and J ends lost 3 bases and 9 bases, in that order; junction bases with no gene match: 9. CDR3 protein: CASSAQTGPGSPLHF. In DNA, the CDR3 is TGTGCCAGCAGCGCCCAGACAGGGCCGGGTTCACCCCTCCACTTT.

This clone has just a few counts. The V and J genes are TRBV7-2 and TRBJ2-3; 9 nucleotides match TRBD2. Looked up from germline, CDR1 is SGHTA and CDR2 is FQGNSA. The CDR3 contains 15 residues. Losses at the gene ends were 3 bases for V and 6 bases for J; bases not matched to a gene: 7. The CDR3 loop is CASSFGGTSQDTQYF. CDR3 DNA: TGTGCCAGCAGCTTCGGGGGGACTAGCCAGGATACGCAGTATTTT.

This clone has only one observation. The rearrangement links TRBV4-2 to TRBJ2-1; TRBD2 matches 7 bases. Germline CDR1 reads LGHNA; CDR2 reads YNFKEQ. V gave up 1 base and J gave up 0 bases; unmatched junction bases: 3. This CDR3 is built from 16 residues. The CDR3 region has the DNA TGTGCCAGCAGCCAAGTCAAGCGGGGCTCCTACAATGAGCAGTTCTTC. It yields the protein CASSQVKRGSYNEQFF.

The chain has TRBV19 and TRBJ2-3, with 8 bases lining up with TRBD2. Trimming at V came to 0 bases and at J to 0 bases, leaving 2 bases not matched to a gene. Germline CDR1 is LNHDA and CDR2 is SQIVND (reference sequence). The CDR3 runs to 16 residues. The CDR3 spells CASSIDSGVSTDTQYF. CDR3 DNA: TGTGCCAGTAGTATAGATAGCGGGGTCAGCACAGATACGCAGTATTTT.

The V gene is TRBV5-1, the J gene TRBJ2-2, with D tentatively TRBD2 (5 bases). Trimming stripped 3 bases from V and 0 bases from J, with 12 bases between. Looked up from germline, CDR1 is SGHRS and CDR2 is YFSETQ. CDR3 length: 16 amino acids. CDR3 coding DNA: TGCGCCAGCAGCTATGTCGGGGTCCCGAACACCGGGGAGCTGTTTTTT. Translating gives CASSYVGVPNTGELFF.

The chain carries TRBV5-6 and TRBJ1-2, with 7 bases fitting TRBD1. V lost 6 bases to trimming and J lost 4 bases; unmatched junction nucleotides: 12. Germline assignment: CDR1 SGHDT and CDR2 YYEEEE. CDR3 length equals 15 residues. For the CDR3, the DNA is TGTGCCAGCACCCCACGTTGGGACAGCGCCTATGGCTACACCTTC. This gives the protein CASTPRWDSAYGYTF.

This clone was seen only a few times. V usage is TRBV29-1 and J usage is TRBJ2-3; a possible D gene is TRBD2 (6 bases). Germline CDR1 and CDR2: SQVTM and ANQGSEA. CDR3 length equals 16 residues. Trimming took off 2 bases at V and 0 bases at J, with 15 bases between the two ends. CDR3 loop: CSVESTQGGSTDTQYF. The CDR3 DNA reads TGCAGCGTTGAAAGTACGCAGGGAGGAAGCACAGATACGCAGTATTTT.

The chain carries TRBV10-3 and TRBJ2-1, with a tentative D call TRBD2 (6 bases). Trimming cost V 0 bases and J 9 bases, with 18 bases left between them. The germline V gene encodes CDR1 ENHRY and CDR2 SYGVKD. CDR3 length equals 16 residues. CDR3 sequence reads: CAISESRLVGGVEQFF. The CDR3 coding sequence is TGTGCCATCAGTGAGTCCCGACTAGTTGGGGGAGTTGAGCAGTTCTTC.

This chain uses TRBV28 with TRBJ2-3; 11 positions match TRBD2. The CDR3 totals 16 residues. J was trimmed by 5 bases and V by 6 bases; bases with no gene match: 10. Germline CDR1 MDHEN, CDR2 SYDVKM. This CDR3 is CASSPPLAGGGDTQYF. The CDR3 DNA reads TGTGCCAGCAGCCCGCCCCTAGCGGGGGGAGGAGATACGCAGTATTTT.

This sequence joins TRBV7-8 and TRBJ1-6, with 9 bases lining up with TRBD1. Germline lookup yields CDR1 SGHVS and CDR2 FQNEAQ. There are 17 residues in the CDR3. V gave up 5 bases and J gave up 7 bases; unmatched junction bases: 12. CDR3 DNA: TGTGCCAGCAGCAATAGGGTCCGGACAGGGGAAAATTCACCCCTCCACTTT. This encodes CASSNRVRTGENSPLHF.

There are a few counts of this clone. The chain employs TRBV21-1 and TRBJ1-4; the table assigns TRBD1, which was not confirmed against the DNA. TRBV21-1 is flagged as a pseudogene. CDR3 length equals 16 residues. Here the CDR3 reads CASSPGGNATNEKLFF. The CDR3, as DNA: TGTGCCAGCAGCCCAGGGGGGAATGCAACTAATGAAAAACTGTTTTTT.

The chain recombines TRBV7-2 with TRBJ2-3; weak D call: TRBD1 (5 bases). The germline V gene has CDR1 SGHTA and CDR2 FQGNSA. V lost 2 bases and J 2 bases, leaving 11 bases between the germline ends. The CDR3 totals 15 residues. DNA of the CDR3: TGTGCCAGCAGCTTAACAGGTGCGAACACAGATACGCAGTATTTT. It yields the protein CASSLTGANTDTQYF.

This sequence joins TRBV5-1 and TRBJ2-5; 7 bases fit TRBD1. V was clipped by 0 bases and J by 5 bases; unmatched bases: 4. Germline lookup yields CDR1 SGHRS and CDR2 YFSETQ. The CDR3 runs to 14 residues. CDR3 in amino acids: CASSLGDRVETQYF. In DNA form, the CDR3 reads TGCGCCAGCAGCTTGGGAGACAGGGTTGAGACCCAGTACTTC.

The J gene is TRBJ2-7, the V gene TRBV29-1; possible D gene TRBD2, 5 bases. Judging by the DNA end, TRBJ2-5 fits better; the J call may be wrong. CDR3 length: 13 amino acids. CDR1 SQVTM and CDR2 ANQGSEA come from the germline V gene. The CDR3 loop reads CSVETDYQETQYF. The CDR3 nucleotides are TGCAGCGTTGAGACGGACTACCAAGAGACCCAGTACTTC.

Only one count was recorded for this clone. The chain couples TRBV18 to TRBJ1-2; TRBD1 matches at 7 bases. CDR1 is KGHSH and CDR2 is LQKENI in the germline V gene. This CDR3 spans 14 amino acids. V lost 2 bases to trimming and J lost 4 bases; unmatched junction nucleotides: 4. This CDR3 reads CASSPGGGLYGYTF. CDR3 coding DNA: TGTGCCAGCTCACCAGGAGGGGGCCTCTATGGCTACACCTTC.